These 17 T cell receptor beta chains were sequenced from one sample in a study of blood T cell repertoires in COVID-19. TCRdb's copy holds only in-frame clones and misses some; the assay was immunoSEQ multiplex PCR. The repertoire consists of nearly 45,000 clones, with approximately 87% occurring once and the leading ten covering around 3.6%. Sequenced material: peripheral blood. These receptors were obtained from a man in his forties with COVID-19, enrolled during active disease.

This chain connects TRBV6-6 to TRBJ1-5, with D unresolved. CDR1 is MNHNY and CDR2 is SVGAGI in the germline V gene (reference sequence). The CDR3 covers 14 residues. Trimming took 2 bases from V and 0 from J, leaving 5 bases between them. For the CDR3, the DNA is TGTGCCAGCAGTTACGAGTATAGCAATCAGCCCCAGCATTTT. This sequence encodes CASSYEYSNQPQHF.

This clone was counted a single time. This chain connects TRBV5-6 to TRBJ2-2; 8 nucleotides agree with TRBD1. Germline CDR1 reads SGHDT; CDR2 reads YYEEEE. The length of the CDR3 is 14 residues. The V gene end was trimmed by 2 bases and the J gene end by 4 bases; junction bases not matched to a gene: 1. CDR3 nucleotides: TGTGCCAGCAGCTTCACAGGGGGCACCGGGGAGCTGTTTTTT. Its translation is CASSFTGGTGELFF.

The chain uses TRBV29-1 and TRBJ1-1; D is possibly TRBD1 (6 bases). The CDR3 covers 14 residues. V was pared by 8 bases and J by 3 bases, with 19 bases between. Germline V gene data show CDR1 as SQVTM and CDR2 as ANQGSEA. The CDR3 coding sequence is TGCAGCAGCTATATATCTACAGGGCACACTGAAGCTTTCTTT. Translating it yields CSSYISTGHTEAFF.

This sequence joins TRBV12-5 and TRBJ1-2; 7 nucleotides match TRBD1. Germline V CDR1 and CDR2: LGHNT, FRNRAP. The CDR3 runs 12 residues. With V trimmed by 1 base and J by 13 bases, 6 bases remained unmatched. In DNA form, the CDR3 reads TGTGCTAGTGGTTTGGACAGGGGAGATCCCACCTTC. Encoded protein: CASGLDRGDPTF.

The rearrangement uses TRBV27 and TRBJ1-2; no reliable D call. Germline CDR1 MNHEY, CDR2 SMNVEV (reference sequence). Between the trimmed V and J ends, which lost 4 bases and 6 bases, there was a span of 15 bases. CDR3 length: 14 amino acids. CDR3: CASSSLPGRDGYTF. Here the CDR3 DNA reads TGTGCCAGCAGTTCCCTCCCCGGGAGGGATGGCTACACCTTC.

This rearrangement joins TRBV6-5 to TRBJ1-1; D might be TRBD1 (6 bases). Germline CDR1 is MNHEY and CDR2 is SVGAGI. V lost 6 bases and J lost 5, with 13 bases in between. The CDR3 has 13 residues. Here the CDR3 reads CASRTLGQTEAFF. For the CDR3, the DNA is TGTGCCAGCAGAACCCTCGGACAGACTGAAGCTTTCTTT.

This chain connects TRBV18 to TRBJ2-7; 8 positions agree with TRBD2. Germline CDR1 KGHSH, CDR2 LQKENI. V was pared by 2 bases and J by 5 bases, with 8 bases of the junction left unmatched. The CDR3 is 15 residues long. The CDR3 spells CASSPNVARGDEQYF. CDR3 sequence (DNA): TGTGCCAGCTCACCAAACGTCGCGCGGGGGGACGAGCAGTACTTC.

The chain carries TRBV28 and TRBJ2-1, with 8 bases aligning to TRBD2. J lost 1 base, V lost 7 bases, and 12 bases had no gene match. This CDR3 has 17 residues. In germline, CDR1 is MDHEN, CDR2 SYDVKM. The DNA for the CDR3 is TGTGCCAGCACCTTCCAGTGGGGACTAGGGTCCTACAATGAGCAGTTCTTC. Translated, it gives CASTFQWGLGSYNEQFF.

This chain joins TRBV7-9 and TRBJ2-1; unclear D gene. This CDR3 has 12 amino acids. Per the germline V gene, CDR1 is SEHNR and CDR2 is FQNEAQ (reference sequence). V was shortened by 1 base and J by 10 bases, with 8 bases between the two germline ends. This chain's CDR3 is CASSLVSVEQFF. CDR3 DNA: TGTGCCAGCAGCTTAGTTTCTGTCGAGCAGTTCTTC.

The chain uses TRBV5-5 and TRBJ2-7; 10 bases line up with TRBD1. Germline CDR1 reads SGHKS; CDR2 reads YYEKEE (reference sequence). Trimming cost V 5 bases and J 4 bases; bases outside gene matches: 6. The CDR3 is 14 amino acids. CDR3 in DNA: TGTGCCAGCAGACCCGGGACAGGGGTTTACGAGCAGTACTTC. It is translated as CASRPGTGVYEQYF. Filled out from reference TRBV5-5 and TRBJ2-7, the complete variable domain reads DAGVTQSPTHLIKTRGQQVTLRCSPISGHKSVSWYQQVLGQGPQFIFQYYEKEERGRGNFPDRFSARQFPNYSSELNVNALLLGDSALYLCASRPGTGVYEQYFGPGTRLTVT.

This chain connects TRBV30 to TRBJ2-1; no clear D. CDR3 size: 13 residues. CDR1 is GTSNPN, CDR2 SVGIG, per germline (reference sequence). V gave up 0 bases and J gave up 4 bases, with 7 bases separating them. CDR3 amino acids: CAWSVLRYNEQFF. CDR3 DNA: TGTGCCTGGAGTGTACTCAGGTACAATGAGCAGTTCTTC.

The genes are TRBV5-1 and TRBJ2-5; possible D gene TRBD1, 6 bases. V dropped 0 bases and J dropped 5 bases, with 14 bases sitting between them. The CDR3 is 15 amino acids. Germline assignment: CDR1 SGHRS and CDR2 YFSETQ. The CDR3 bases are TGCGCCAGCAGCTTGGGCGGACAGCGTTTGGAGACCCAGTACTTC. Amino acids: CASSLGGQRLETQYF.

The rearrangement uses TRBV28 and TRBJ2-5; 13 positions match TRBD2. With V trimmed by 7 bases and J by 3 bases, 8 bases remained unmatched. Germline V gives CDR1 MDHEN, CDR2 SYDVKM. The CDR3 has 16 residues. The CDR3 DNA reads TGTGCCAGCAATATGGGACTAGCGGGACTGGAAGAGACCCAGTACTTC. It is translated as CASNMGLAGLEETQYF.

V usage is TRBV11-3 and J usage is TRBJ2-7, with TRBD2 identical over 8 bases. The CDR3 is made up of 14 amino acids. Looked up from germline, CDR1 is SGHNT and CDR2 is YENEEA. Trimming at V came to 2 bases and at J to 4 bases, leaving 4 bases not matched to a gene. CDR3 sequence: CASSLTSGAYEQYF. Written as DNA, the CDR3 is TGTGCCAGCAGCTTAACTAGCGGAGCTTACGAGCAGTACTTC.

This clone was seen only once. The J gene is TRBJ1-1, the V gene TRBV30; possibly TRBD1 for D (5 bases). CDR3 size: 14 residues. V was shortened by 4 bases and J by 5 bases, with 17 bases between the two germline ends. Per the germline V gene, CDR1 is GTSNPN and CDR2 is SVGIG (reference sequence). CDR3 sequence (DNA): TGTGCCTGGACCTCCGATTCCGGGGGGACTGAAGCTTTCTTT. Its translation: CAWTSDSGGTEAFF.

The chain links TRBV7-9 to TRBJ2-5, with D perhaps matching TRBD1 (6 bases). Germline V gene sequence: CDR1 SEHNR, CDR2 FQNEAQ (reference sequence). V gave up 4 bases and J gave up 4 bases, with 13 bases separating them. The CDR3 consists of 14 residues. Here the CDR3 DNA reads TGTGCCAGCAGCTCCCGGACAGTAGTAGAGACCCAGTACTTC. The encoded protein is CASSSRTVVETQYF.

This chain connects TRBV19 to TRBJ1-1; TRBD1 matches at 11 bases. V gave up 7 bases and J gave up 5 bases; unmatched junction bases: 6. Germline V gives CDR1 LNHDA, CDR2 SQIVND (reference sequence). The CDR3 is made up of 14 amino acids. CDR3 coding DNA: TGTGCCAGTACCGGGACAGGGGGACGAACTGAAGCTTTCTTT. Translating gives CASTGTGGRTEAFF.